This T cell receptor (beta chain) was obtained from a study of shared clonotypes between healthy human individuals. Study-wide background: Three CD4 naive, three CD4 memory, two CD8 naive and one CD8 memory plate were used per donor. Study outcomes and limitations: Sorted-subset sequencing was shown by rarefaction to be incomplete despite large depth. It was the few donors that limited the genetic and exposure-history diversity represented. Investigators collected only blood, and repertoires in tissues likely differ.

Sequencing was performed with immunoSEQ multiplex PCR; in TCRdb, only in-frame clones are kept and a portion is missing. Found here are around 640,000 clones, about 95% of them singletons; the top ten hold roughly 0.1%. A word on this clone: What it recognizes is unknown.

Per germline, CDR1 SGHRS and CDR2 YFSETQ. Trimming removed 1 base from V and 0 bases from J, with 11 bases in between. CDR3 size: 16 residues. Naivety among CD8 cells was defined by CD45RO negativity and positive CCR7 selection, thereby excluding terminally differentiated effector memory CD45RA+ cells. Sequenced material: naive CD8+ T cells sorted from blood. This rearrangement joins TRBV5-1 to TRBJ1-3, with D hard to call. This TCR came from a woman between 25 and 40 years old in good health. The CDR3 region has the DNA TGCGCCAGCAGCTTGCCGGGCCCCTTCTCTGGAAACACCATATATTTT. Residues: CASSLPGPFSGNTIYF.